Presented here are 26 T cell receptor beta chains from one specimen sequenced in a study of CD8 T cells in ankylosing spondylitis. MiXCR, applied by TCRdb to the 5' RACE reads, yields one record per CDR3 protein. The table includes hundreds of thousands of distinct CDR3 sequences, roughly 32% detected once. Sequencing was performed on blood, either unsorted or a sorted T cell fraction (not recorded which). The receptors come from a male donor with ankylosing spondylitis or in good health (not recorded which).

V usage is TRBV12-3 or TRBV12-4 and J usage is TRBJ2-3; 7 positions agree with TRBD1. The V and J ends lost 3 bases and 2 bases, in that order; junction bases with no gene match: 5. There are 15 residues in the CDR3. CDR3 in DNA: TGTGCCAGCAGTTTCGGGGACAGCTTCACAGATACGCAGTATTTT. Its protein product is CASSFGDSFTDTQYF.

The chain combines TRBV5-1 with TRBJ1-2; unclear D gene. The germline CDR1 and CDR2 sequences are SGHRS and YFSETQ. V was cut by 0 bases and J by 8 bases, with 8 bases left in between. This CDR3 is built from 12 residues. For the CDR3, the DNA is TGCGCCAGCAGCTTGGAGGGAAGCGGCTACACCTTC. Amino acids: CASSLEGSGYTF.

This clonotype was detected a few times. This chain connects TRBV20-1 to TRBJ2-1; 9 bases map to TRBD1. The junction had 9 bases not matched to a gene; V was cut back by 3 bases and J by 6 bases. This CDR3 spans 15 amino acids. The V gene's germline CDR1 is DFQATT and CDR2 SNEGSKA (reference sequence). This CDR3 reads CSARGGQGGSNEQFF. CDR3 DNA sequence: TGCAGTGCTAGGGGGGGACAGGGCGGGAGCAATGAGCAGTTCTTC.

This clonotype has a handful of counts. The chain employs TRBV12-3 or TRBV12-4 and TRBJ2-7, with 12 bases that match TRBD1. The CDR3 length is 17 residues. Trimming took 6 bases from V and 1 from J; bases not matched to a gene: 10. In nucleotides, the CDR3 is TGTGCCAGCAGACGCGGGACAGGGGGCGCGGGATCCTACGAGCAGTACTTC. Protein: CASRRGTGGAGSYEQYF.

V and J are TRBV20-1 and TRBJ2-5; D is perhaps TRBD1 (6 bases). The V gene's germline CDR1 is DFQATT and CDR2 SNEGSKA (reference sequence). The CDR3 totals 15 residues. Trimming took off 5 bases at V and 1 base at J, with 17 bases between the two ends. As DNA, the CDR3 is TGCAGTGCTCCAGGACACAGGGTAGTCCAAGAGACCCAGTACTTC. This gives the protein CSAPGHRVVQETQYF.

This clonotype was seen only a few times. The V and J genes are TRBV7-6 and TRBJ2-7, with D possibly being TRBD1 (6 bases). V lost 2 bases, J lost 6 bases, and 14 bases lay in between. Germline assignment: CDR1 SGHVS and CDR2 FNYEAQ. The CDR3 totals 14 residues. The CDR3 coding sequence is TGTGCCAGCAGCTTAAGTGGAACAGGGAGCGAGCAGTACTTC. Residues: CASSLSGTGSEQYF.

On this clonotype itself: The DNA is left out, because the CDR3 cannot be placed on it with certainty; the CDR3 is given as TCRdb lists it. The chain recombines TRBV7-5 with TRBJ1-4; the D call TRBD1 from the table was never checked on the DNA. TRBV7-5 is given as a pseudogene. Termini included, the CDR3 measures 18 amino acids. The CDR3 reads CISVSEARRDRVNEKLFF.

This clonotype was counted at least ten times. The chain recombines TRBV20-1 with TRBJ1-5; 8 positions agree with TRBD1. V was pared by 5 bases and J by 5 bases, with 5 bases of the junction left unmatched. The germline V gene has CDR1 DFQATT and CDR2 SNEGSKA (reference sequence). The CDR3 length is 13 residues. For the CDR3, the DNA is TGCAGTGCTCACGCAGGGGGCTATCAGCCCCAGCATTTT. It translates to CSAHAGGYQPQHF.

This clonotype has just a few counts. The chain combines TRBV5-8 with TRBJ2-7, with unresolved D. The V end was cut by 0 bases, the J end by 2 bases, with 12 bases between. From germline, CDR1 is SGHTS and CDR2 YDEGEE. The CDR3 sequence is 15 residues long. For the CDR3, the DNA is TGTGCCAGCAGCTTGGGCGGACGTCCGGCCTACGAGCAGTACTTC. This sequence encodes CASSLGGRPAYEQYF.

This chain connects TRBV29-1 to TRBJ2-1, with 7 bases that match TRBD1. Trimming at V came to 6 bases and at J to 2 bases, leaving 7 bases not matched to a gene. CDR1 is SQVTM and CDR2 is ANQGSEA in the germline V gene. The CDR3 runs to 14 residues. The CDR3 nucleotides read TGCAGCGTCCTCGACAGGGATACCTACAATGAGCAGTTCTTC. Protein sequence: CSVLDRDTYNEQFF.

The chain couples TRBV10-3 to TRBJ2-2; 7 nucleotides align to TRBD2. CDR3 length equals 14 residues. Looked up from germline, CDR1 is ENHRY and CDR2 is SYGVKD. Written as DNA, the CDR3 is TGTGCACTCAGGGTAGCGGGGAACACCGGGGAGCTGTTTTTT. Translated: CALRVAGNTGELFF.

The genes are TRBV27 and TRBJ2-7, with TRBD2 matching 9 bases. The CDR3 totals 15 residues. CDR1 is MNHEY and CDR2 is SMNVEV in the germline V gene (reference sequence). V shed 3 bases and J 7 bases; nucleotides not matched to a gene: 10. CDR3 nucleotide sequence: TGTGCCAGCAGTTTGGAGGCGGGGGGGACCGGGGAGCAGTACTTC. Its translation: CASSLEAGGTGEQYF.

As DNA, the CDR3 is TGTGCCAGCAGTCCTCTAAGCGGGGATAGCGCAGATACGCAGTATTTT. Residues: CASSPLSGDSADTQYF. The rearrangement joins TRBV12-3 or TRBV12-4 to TRBJ2-3; TRBD2 aligns across 7 bases. V was pared by 5 bases and J by 4 bases, with 12 bases of the junction left unmatched. This CDR3 is 16 amino acids long.

The gene calls are TRBV27 and TRBJ2-2; D is perhaps TRBD1 or TRBD2 (5 bases each). Looked up from germline, CDR1 is MNHEY and CDR2 is SMNVEV (reference sequence). The CDR3 has 14 residues. With 7 bases removed from V and 2 bases from J, the gap between germline ends came to 11 bases. The CDR3 loop is CASTGGENTGELFF. CDR3 DNA sequence: TGTGCCAGCACTGGGGGTGAAAACACCGGGGAGCTGTTTTTT.

This chain uses TRBV12-3 or TRBV12-4 with TRBJ1-2, with D perhaps matching TRBD1 (6 bases). V gave up 7 bases and J gave up 2 bases, with 11 bases separating them. CDR3 length equals 13 residues. In DNA, the CDR3 is TGTGCCAGCACCCTGGGGGGCAACTATGGCTACACCTTC. Translated: CASTLGGNYGYTF.

The V gene is TRBV28, the J gene TRBJ2-7, with a possible D match to TRBD2 (6 bases). Germline CDR1 reads MDHEN; CDR2 reads SYDVKM. Trimming removed 1 base from V and 5 bases from J, with 9 bases in between. The CDR3 is 13 amino acids. The CDR3 DNA follows: TGTGCCAGCAGTTTATCGGGGGTCCACGAGCAGTACTTC. Translation gives CASSLSGVHEQYF.

In the case of this clonotype: One junction end disagrees with the germline gene, perhaps due to a read error. In nucleotides, the CDR3 is TGTGCTAGCAGCCCTGGACAGGTTCAAGAGACCCAGTACTTC. It translates to CASSPGQVQETQYF. The genes are TRBV7-7 and TRBJ2-5; 7 bases align to TRBD1. The CDR3 spans 14 residues. Per the germline V gene, CDR1 is SSHAT and CDR2 is FNYEAQ (reference sequence).

The sample holds a few counts of this clonotype. At one end the junction does not follow the germline gene, possibly because of a read error. The chain employs TRBV5-1 and TRBJ2-3; perhaps D is TRBD1 or TRBD2 (5 bases each). CDR1 SGHRS and CDR2 YFSETQ come from the germline V gene. The CDR3 loop spans 16 amino acids. Written as DNA, the CDR3 is TGTGCCAGCAGCTTAGCCGGTGGGCAGGGAGCAGATACGCAGTATTTT. Residues: CASSLAGGQGADTQYF. Complete variable domain (other parts from reference TRBV5-1 and TRBJ2-3): KAGVTQTPRYLIKTRGQQVTLSCSPISGHRSVSWYQQTPGQGLQFLFEYFSETQRNKGNFPGRFSGRQFSNSRSEMNVSTLELGDSALYLCASSLAGGQGADTQYFGPGTRLTVL.

There are a few counts of this clonotype. The chain couples TRBV7-2 to TRBJ2-3, with 13 nucleotides matching TRBD2. CDR1 and CDR2 (germline): SGHTA, FQGNSA. V was pared by 5 bases and J by 5 bases, with 10 bases of the junction left unmatched. The CDR3 spans 17 residues. In nucleotides, the CDR3 is TGTGCCAGCAGCCCCCGAACTAGCGGGGGGGCAAAAGATACGCAGTATTTT. Translation gives CASSPRTSGGAKDTQYF.

The chain recombines TRBV20-1 with TRBJ1-1; TRBD1 aligns across 8 bases. The junction had 4 bases not matched to a gene; V was cut back by 0 bases and J by 1 base. Germline CDR1 DFQATT, CDR2 SNEGSKA (reference sequence). This CDR3 is built from 15 residues. CDR3 residues: CSARDRTGTNTEAFF. The DNA of the CDR3 is TGCAGTGCTAGAGACAGGACAGGGACGAACACTGAAGCTTTCTTT.

This chain joins TRBV10-3 and TRBJ1-2; 7 nucleotides match TRBD1. Germline assignment: CDR1 ENHRY and CDR2 SYGVKD. V was clipped by 7 bases and J by 8 bases; unmatched bases: 10. The length of the CDR3 is 13 residues. The CDR3 DNA reads as TGTGCCATCACCACCCGGGACAGCGACGGCTACACCTTC. Its translation: CAITTRDSDGYTF.

The table lists this clonotype with a few counts. The chain combines TRBV28 with TRBJ1-5; D not resolved. CDR3 length: 15 amino acids. Germline assignment: CDR1 MDHEN and CDR2 SYDVKM. The V end was cut by 6 bases, the J end by 2 bases, with 14 bases between. CDR3 bases: TGTGCCAGCAGCAACCCACGCGGTGGCAATCAGCCCCAGCATTTT. Translating gives CASSNPRGGNQPQHF.

The chain couples TRBV7-9 to TRBJ2-7, with TRBD2 as a possible D gene (5 bases). The germline V and J ends were trimmed by 4 bases and 3 bases, with 7 bases remaining between them. This CDR3 contains 12 residues. The V gene's germline CDR1 is SEHNR and CDR2 FQNEAQ (reference sequence). Here the CDR3 DNA reads TGTGCCAGCAGCTACGGGGACTACGAGCAGTACTTC. Residues: CASSYGDYEQYF.

This clonotype was seen a few times. The J gene is TRBJ2-7, the V gene TRBV29-1, with TRBD1 matching over 9 bases. This CDR3 has 12 residues. Germline loops: CDR1 SQVTM, CDR2 ANQGSEA. Trimming took 7 bases from V and 5 from J; bases not matched to a gene: 6. This CDR3 reads CSALDRGHEQYF. The CDR3 region has the DNA TGCAGCGCCCTGGACAGGGGACACGAGCAGTACTTC.

This clonotype was seen a few times. The genes are TRBV5-1 and TRBJ2-1; maybe TRBD1 (6 bases). V lost 2 bases to trimming and J lost 8 bases, with 14 bases between them. Per the germline V gene, CDR1 is SGHRS and CDR2 is YFSETQ. The CDR3 runs to 14 residues. CDR3: CASSFLDRGDEQFF. In DNA form, the CDR3 reads TGCGCCAGCAGCTTTCTGGACAGAGGCGATGAGCAGTTCTTC.

This clonotype was detected many times. DNA of the CDR3: TGTGCCATCAGCGGGGACGGAAGCGCCTACGAGCAGTACTTC. It yields the protein CAISGDGSAYEQYF. The chain links TRBV10-3 to TRBJ2-7; D assignment may be TRBD1 or TRBD2 (5 bases each). There are 14 residues in the CDR3. The V end lost 6 bases, the J end lost 2 bases, and 14 bases lay between the germline ends. Per the germline V gene, CDR1 is ENHRY and CDR2 is SYGVKD.